The clone carrying this T cell receptor beta chain occurred a few times. The time point denotes: pretreatment peripheral blood. Data came from immunoSEQ multiplex PCR; TCRdb stores just in-frame clones and leaves some out. The sample contains approximately 52,000 clones, 85% to 90% of which appear only once. The data stem from a study of PD-L1 blockade in urothelial cancer. Study overall: Researchers looked at the blood 3 weeks (second dose) and 6 weeks after treatment began.

Germline values: CDR1 MGHRA, CDR2 YSYEKL. Between the trimmed V and J ends, which lost 6 bases and 2 bases, there was a span of 8 bases. The CDR3 spans 13 residues. V is TRBV4-1 and J is TRBJ1-3; maybe TRBD1 (6 bases). The sequences come from PBMCs, collected around atezolizumab (anti-PD-L1) treatment. This clonotype originated in a man in his 70s with urothelial cancer. CDR3: CASRDSTGNTIYF. The CDR3 DNA sequence: TGCGCCAGCAGGGACAGTACTGGAAACACCATATATTTT.